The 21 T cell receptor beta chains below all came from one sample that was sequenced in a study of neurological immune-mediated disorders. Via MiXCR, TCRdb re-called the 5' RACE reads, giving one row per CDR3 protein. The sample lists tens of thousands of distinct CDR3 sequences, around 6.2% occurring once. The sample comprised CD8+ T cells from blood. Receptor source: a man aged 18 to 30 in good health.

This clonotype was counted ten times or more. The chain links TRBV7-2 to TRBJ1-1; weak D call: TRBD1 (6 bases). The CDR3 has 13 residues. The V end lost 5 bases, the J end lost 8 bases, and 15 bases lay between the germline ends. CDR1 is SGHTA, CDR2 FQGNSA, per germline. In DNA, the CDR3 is TGTGCCAGCAGCCCCGGGGGGGACATAGAAGCTTTCTTT. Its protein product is CASSPGGDIEAFF.

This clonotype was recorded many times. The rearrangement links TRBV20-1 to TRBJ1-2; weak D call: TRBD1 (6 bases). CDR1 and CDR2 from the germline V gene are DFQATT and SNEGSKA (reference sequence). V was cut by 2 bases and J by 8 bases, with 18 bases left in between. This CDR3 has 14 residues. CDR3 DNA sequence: TGCAGTGCTAGACCCCGGGGGGGCCTAGAGGGCTACACCTTC. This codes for CSARPRGGLEGYTF.

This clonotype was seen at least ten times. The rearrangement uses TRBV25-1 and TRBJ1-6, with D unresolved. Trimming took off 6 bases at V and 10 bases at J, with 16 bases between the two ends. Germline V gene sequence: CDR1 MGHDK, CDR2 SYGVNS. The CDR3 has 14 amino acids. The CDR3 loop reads CASRGAGAYSPLHF. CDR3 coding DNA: TGTGCCAGCAGAGGTGCAGGTGCCTACTCACCCCTCCACTTT.

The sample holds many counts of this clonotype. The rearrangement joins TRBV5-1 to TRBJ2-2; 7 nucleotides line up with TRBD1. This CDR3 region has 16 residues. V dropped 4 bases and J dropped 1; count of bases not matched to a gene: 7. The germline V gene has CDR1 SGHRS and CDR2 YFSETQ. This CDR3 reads CASSRVGTENTGELFF. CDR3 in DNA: TGCGCCAGCAGCCGGGTTGGGACAGAGAACACCGGGGAGCTGTTTTTT. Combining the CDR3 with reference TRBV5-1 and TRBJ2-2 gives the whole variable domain KAGVTQTPRYLIKTRGQQVTLSCSPISGHRSVSWYQQTPGQGLQFLFEYFSETQRNKGNFPGRFSGRQFSNSRSEMNVSTLELGDSALYLCASSRVGTENTGELFFGEGSRLTVL.

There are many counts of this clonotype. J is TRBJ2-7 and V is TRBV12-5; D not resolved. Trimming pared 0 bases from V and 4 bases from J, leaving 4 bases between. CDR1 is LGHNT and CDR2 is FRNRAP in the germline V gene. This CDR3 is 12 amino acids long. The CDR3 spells CASGLVIYEQYF. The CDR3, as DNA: TGTGCTAGTGGTTTGGTAATTTACGAGCAGTACTTC.

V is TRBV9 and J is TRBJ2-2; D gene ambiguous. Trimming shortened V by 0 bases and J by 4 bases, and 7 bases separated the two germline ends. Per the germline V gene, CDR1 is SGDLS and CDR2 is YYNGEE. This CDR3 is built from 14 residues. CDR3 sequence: CASSVGGGTGELFF. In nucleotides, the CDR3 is TGTGCCAGCAGCGTAGGCGGTGGCACCGGGGAGCTGTTTTTT.

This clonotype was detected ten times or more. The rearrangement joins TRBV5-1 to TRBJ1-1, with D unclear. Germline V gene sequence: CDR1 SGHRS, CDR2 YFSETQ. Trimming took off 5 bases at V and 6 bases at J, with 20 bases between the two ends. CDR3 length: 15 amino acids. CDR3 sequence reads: CASRLDGGIGAEAFF. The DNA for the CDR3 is TGCGCCAGCAGGCTGGACGGAGGTATAGGAGCTGAAGCTTTCTTT.

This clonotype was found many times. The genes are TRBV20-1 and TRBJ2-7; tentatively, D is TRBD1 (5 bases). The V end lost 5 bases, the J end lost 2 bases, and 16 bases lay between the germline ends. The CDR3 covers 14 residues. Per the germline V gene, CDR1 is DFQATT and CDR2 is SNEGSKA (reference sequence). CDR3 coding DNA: TGCAGTGCTTCCGACAGTACAAAAACCTACGAGCAGTACTTC. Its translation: CSASDSTKTYEQYF.

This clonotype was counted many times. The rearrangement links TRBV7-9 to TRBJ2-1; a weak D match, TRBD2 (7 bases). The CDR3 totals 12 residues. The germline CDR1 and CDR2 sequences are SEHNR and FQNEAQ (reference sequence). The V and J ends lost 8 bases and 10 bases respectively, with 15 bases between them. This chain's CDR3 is CASGGGAWEQFF. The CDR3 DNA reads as TGTGCCAGCGGGGGGGGGGCCTGGGAGCAGTTCTTC.

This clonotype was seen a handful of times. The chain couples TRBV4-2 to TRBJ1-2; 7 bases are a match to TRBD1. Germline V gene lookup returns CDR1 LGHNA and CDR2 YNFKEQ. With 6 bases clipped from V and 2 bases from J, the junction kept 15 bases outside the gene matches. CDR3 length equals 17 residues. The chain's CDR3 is CASSPLPPGTDNYGYTF. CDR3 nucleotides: TGTGCCAGCAGTCCCCTTCCTCCCGGGACAGACAACTATGGCTACACCTTC.

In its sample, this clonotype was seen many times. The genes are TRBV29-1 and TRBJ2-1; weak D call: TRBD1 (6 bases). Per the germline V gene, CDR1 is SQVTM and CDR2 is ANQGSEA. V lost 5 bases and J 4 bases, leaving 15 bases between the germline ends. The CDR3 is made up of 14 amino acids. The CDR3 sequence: CSVRLSGTYNEQFF. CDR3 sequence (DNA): TGCAGCGTTCGACTTTCGGGGACATACAATGAGCAGTTCTTC.

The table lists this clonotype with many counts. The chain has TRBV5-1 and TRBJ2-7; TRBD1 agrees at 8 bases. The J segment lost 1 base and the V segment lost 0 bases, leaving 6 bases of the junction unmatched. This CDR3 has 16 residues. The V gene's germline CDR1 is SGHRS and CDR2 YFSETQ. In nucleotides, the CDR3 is TGCGCCAGCAGCTTGGGGCAGGGGGCCTTATCCTACGAGCAGTACTTC. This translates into CASSLGQGALSYEQYF.

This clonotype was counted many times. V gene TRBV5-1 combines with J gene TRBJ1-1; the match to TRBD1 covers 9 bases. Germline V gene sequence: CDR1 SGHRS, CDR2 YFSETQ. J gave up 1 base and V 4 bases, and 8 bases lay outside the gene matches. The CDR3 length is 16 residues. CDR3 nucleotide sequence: TGCGCCAGCAGCCCCGCACAGGGGGCATCGAACACTGAAGCTTTCTTT. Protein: CASSPAQGASNTEAFF.

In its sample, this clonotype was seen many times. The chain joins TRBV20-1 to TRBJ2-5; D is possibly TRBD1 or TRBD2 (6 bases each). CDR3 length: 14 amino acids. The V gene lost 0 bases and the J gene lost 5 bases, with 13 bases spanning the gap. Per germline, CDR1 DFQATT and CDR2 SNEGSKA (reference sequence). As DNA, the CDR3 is TGCAGTGCTAGAGATGGGGGGCCCTCGGAGACCCAGTACTTC. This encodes CSARDGGPSETQYF.

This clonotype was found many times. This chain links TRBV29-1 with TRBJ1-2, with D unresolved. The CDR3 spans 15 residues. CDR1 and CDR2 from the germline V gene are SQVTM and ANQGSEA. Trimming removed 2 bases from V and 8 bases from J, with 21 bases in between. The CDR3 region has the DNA TGCAGCGTTGAACTGGGAGTATCGGGATTACGAGGCTACACCTTC. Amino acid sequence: CSVELGVSGLRGYTF.

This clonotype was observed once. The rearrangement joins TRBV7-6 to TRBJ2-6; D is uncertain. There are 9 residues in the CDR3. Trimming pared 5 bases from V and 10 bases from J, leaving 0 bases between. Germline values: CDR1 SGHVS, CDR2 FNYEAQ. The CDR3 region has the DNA TGTGCCAGCAGCAACGTCCTGACTTTC. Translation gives CASSNVLTF. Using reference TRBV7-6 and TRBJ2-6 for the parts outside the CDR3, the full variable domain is GAGVSQSPRYKVTKRGQDVALRCDPISGHVSLYWYRQALGQGPEFLTYFNYEAQQDKSGLPNDRFSAERPEGSISTLTIQRTEQRDSAMYRCASSNVLTFGAGSRLTVL.

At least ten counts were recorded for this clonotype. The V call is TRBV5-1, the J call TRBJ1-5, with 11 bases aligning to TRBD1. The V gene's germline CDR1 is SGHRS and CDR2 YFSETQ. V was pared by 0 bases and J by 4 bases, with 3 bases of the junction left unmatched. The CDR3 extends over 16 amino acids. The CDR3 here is CASSLAGTGGNQPQHF. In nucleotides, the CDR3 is TGCGCCAGCAGCTTGGCCGGGACAGGGGGAAATCAGCCCCAGCATTTT.

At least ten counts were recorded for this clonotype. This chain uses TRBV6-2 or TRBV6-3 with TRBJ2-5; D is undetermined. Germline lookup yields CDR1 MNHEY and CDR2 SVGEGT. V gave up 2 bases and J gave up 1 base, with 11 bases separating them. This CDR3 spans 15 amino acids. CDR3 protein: CASSYQIDGQETQYF. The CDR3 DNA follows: TGTGCCAGCAGTTACCAAATTGACGGCCAAGAGACCCAGTACTTC.

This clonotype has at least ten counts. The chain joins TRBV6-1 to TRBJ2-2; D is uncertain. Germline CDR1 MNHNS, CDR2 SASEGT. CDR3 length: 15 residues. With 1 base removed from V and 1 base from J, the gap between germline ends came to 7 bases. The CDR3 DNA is TGTGCCAGCAGTGAAGTAGCAGAGAACACCGGGGAGCTGTTTTTT. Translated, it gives CASSEVAENTGELFF.

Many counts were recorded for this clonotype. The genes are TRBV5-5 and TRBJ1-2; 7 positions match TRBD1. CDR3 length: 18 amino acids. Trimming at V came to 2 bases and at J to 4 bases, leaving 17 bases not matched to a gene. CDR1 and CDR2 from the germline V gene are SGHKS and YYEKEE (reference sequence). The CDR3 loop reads CASSFRPAIDRVGYGYTF. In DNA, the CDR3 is TGTGCCAGCAGCTTTCGCCCTGCCATAGACAGGGTGGGCTATGGCTACACCTTC.

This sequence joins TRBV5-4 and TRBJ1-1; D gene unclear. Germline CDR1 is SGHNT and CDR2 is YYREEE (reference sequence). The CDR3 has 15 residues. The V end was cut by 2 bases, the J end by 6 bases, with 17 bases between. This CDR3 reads CASSLESVGRPEAFF. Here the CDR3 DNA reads TGTGCCAGCAGCTTAGAGAGTGTTGGGAGACCTGAAGCTTTCTTT.